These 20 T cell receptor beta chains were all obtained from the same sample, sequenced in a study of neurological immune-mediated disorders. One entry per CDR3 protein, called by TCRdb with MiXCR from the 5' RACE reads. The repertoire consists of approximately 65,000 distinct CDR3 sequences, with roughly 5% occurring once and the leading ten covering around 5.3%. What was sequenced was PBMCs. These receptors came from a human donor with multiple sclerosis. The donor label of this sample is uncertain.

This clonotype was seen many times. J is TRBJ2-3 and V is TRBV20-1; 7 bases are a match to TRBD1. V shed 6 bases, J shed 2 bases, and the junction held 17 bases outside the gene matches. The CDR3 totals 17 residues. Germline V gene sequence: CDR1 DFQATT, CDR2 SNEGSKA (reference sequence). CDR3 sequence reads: CSAGDRTGKGATDTQYF. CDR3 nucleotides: TGCAGTGCGGGGGATAGGACAGGCAAGGGGGCCACAGATACGCAGTATTTT.

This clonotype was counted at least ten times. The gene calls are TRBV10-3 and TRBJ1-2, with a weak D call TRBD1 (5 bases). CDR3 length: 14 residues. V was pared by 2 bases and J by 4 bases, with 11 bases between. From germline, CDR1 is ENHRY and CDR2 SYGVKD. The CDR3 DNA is TGTGCCATCAGTGAGGACAGCATAGGCTATGGCTACACCTTC. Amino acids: CAISEDSIGYGYTF.

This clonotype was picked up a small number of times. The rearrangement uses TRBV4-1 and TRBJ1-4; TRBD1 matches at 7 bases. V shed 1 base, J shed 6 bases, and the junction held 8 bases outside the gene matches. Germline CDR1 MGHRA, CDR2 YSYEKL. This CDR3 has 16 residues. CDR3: CASSQASGTDDEKLFF. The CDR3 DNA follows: TGCGCCAGCAGCCAAGCAAGCGGGACAGACGATGAAAAACTGTTTTTT.

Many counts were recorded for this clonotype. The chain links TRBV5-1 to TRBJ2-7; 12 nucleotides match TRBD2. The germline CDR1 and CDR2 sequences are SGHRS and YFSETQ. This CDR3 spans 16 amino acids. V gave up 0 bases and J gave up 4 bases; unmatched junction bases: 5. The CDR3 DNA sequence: TGCGCCAGCAGCTTGGCCTCTGGGACTAGCGGGTACGAGCAGTACTTC. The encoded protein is CASSLASGTSGYEQYF.

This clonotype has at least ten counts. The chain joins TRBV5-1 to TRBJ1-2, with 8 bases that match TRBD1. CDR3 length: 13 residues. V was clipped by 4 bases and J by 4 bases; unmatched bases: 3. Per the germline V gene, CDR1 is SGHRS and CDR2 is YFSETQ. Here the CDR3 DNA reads TGCGCCAGCAGCACCGGGACAGGCTATGGCTACACCTTC. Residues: CASSTGTGYGYTF.

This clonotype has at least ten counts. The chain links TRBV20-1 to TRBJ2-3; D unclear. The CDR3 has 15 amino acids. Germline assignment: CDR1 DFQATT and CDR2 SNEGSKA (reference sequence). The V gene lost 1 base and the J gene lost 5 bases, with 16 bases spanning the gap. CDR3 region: CSARVASESRDTQYF. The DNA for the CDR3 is TGCAGTGCTAGAGTGGCGTCAGAGTCAAGAGATACGCAGTATTTT.

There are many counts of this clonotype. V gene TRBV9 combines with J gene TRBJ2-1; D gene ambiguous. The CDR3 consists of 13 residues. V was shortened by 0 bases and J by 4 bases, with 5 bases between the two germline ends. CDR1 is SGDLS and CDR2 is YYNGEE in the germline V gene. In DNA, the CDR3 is TGTGCCAGCAGCGTAGGTTCGTACAATGAGCAGTTCTTC. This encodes CASSVGSYNEQFF.

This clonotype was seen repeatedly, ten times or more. Here the CDR3 DNA reads TGCGCCAGCAGTCGACCGGGACAGGGCGACGAGCAGTACTTC. It codes for CASSRPGQGDEQYF. The rearrangement joins TRBV5-1 to TRBJ2-7; 9 nucleotides align to TRBD1. V lost 5 bases, J lost 5 bases, and 8 bases stayed unmatched. This CDR3 region has 14 residues. Germline CDR1 is SGHRS and CDR2 is YFSETQ.

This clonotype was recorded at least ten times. The CDR3 bases are TGCGCCAGCAGCTTGGAACTAGCGACAAACTACAATGAGCAGTTCTTC. Translated: CASSLELATNYNEQFF. The chain uses TRBV5-1 and TRBJ2-1; 7 bases align to TRBD2. With 0 bases clipped from V and 3 bases from J, the junction kept 6 bases outside the gene matches. CDR3 length: 16 amino acids. CDR1 is SGHRS, CDR2 YFSETQ, per germline. Complete variable domain (other parts from reference TRBV5-1 and TRBJ2-1): KAGVTQTPRYLIKTRGQQVTLSCSPISGHRSVSWYQQTPGQGLQFLFEYFSETQRNKGNFPGRFSGRQFSNSRSEMNVSTLELGDSALYLCASSLELATNYNEQFFGPGTRLTVL.

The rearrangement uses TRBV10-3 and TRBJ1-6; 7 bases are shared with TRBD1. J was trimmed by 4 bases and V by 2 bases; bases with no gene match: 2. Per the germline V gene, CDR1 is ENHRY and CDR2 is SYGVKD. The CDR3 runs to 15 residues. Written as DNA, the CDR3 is TGTGCCATCAGTGAGCCACAGGGGTATAATTCACCCCTCCACTTT. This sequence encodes CAISEPQGYNSPLHF.

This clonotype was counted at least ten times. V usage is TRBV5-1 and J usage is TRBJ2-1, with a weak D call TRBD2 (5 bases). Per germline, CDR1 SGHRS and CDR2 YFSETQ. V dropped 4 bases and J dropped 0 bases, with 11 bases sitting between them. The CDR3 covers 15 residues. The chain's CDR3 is CASSEGPVSYNEQFF. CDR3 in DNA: TGCGCCAGCAGCGAGGGCCCCGTCTCCTACAATGAGCAGTTCTTC.

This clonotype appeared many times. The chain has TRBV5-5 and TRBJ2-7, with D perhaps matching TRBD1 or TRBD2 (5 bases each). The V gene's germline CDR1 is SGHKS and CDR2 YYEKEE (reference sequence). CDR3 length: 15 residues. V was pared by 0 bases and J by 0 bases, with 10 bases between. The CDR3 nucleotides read TGTGCCAGCAGCTTGGGGGGGAGTGGCTCCTACGAGCAGTACTTC. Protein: CASSLGGSGSYEQYF. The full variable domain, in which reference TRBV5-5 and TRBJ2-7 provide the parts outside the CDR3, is DAGVTQSPTHLIKTRGQQVTLRCSPISGHKSVSWYQQVLGQGPQFIFQYYEKEERGRGNFPDRFSARQFPNYSSELNVNALLLGDSALYLCASSLGGSGSYEQYFGPGTRLTVT.

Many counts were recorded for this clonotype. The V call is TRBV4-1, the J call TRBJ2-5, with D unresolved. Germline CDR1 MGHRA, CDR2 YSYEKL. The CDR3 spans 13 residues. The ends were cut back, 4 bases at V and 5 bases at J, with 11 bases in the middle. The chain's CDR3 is CASSPRARETQYF. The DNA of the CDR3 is TGCGCCAGCAGCCCCCGGGCTCGGGAGACCCAGTACTTC.

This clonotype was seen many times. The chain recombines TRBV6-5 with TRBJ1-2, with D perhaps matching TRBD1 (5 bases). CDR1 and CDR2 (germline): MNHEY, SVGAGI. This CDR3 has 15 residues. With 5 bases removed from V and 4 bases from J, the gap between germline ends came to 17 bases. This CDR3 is CASSTGWGGPYGYTF. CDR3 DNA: TGTGCCAGCAGTACAGGCTGGGGGGGACCCTATGGCTACACCTTC.

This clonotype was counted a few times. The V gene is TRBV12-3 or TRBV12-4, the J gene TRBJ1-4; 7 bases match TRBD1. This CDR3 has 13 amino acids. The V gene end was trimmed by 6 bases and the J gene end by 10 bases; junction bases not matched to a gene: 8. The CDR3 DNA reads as TGTGCCAGCAGCCGACAGGGACTAGGAAAACTGTTTTTT. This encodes CASSRQGLGKLFF.

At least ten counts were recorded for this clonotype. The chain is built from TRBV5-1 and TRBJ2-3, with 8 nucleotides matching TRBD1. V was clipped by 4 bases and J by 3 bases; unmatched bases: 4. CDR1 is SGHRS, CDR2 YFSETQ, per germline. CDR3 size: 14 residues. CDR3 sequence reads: CASSRDRLTDTQYF. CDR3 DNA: TGCGCCAGCAGCCGGGACAGGTTAACAGATACGCAGTATTTT.

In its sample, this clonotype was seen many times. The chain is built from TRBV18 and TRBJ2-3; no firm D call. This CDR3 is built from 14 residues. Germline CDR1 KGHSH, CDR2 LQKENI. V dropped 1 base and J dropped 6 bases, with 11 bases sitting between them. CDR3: CASSPRSRVDTQYF. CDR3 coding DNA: TGTGCCAGCTCACCACGTTCAAGGGTGGATACGCAGTATTTT.

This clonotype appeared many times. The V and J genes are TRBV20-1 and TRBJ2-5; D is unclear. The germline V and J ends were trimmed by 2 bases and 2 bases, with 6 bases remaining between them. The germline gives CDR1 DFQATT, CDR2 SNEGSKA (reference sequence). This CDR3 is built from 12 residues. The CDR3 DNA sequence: TGCAGTGCTAGATACCGTCAAGAGACCCAGTACTTC. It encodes CSARYRQETQYF.

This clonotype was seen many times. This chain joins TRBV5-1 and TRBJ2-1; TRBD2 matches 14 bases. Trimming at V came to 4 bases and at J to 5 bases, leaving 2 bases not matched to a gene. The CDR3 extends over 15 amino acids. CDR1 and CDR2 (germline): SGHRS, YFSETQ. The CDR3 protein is CASSPGLAGDNEQFF. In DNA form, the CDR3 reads TGCGCCAGCAGCCCGGGACTAGCGGGGGACAATGAGCAGTTCTTC.

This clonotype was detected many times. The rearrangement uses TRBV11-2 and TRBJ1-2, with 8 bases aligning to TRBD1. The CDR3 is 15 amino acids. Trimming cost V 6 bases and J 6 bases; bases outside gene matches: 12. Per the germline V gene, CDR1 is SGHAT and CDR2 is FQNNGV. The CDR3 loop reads CASRYARTGNDGYTF. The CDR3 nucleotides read TGTGCCAGCAGATATGCGAGGACAGGGAATGATGGCTACACCTTC.